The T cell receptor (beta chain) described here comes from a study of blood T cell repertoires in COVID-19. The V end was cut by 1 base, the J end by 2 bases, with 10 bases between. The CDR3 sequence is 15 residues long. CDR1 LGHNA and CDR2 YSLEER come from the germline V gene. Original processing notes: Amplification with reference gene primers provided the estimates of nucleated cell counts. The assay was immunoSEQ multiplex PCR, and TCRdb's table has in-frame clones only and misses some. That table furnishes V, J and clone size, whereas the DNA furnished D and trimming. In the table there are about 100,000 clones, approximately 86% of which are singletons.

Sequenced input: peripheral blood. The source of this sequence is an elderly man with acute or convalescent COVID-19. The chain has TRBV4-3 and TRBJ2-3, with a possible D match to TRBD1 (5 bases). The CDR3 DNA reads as TGCGCCAGCAGCCAAGGTTACAGGAACACAGATACGCAGTATTTT. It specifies CASSQGYRNTDTQYF.